One T cell receptor (beta chain) is described in this entry. Its specificity is unknown. Deep-level settings were used for running the assay. Profiling relied on immunoSEQ multiplex PCR, and the TCRdb table lists in-frame clones only, not all of them. The sample includes about 2.4 million clones, approximately 92% seen only once; the top ten take more than 0.12%. This entry comes from a study of shared clonotypes between healthy human individuals. A CD45RA-negative memory subset and a CD45RA+ naive subset were separated from the CD4+ cells. Study outcomes and limitations: Richness estimates generally favored naive over memory subsets. Tissues were not sampled, only blood, and their repertoires likely differ.

CDR1 and CDR2 from the germline V gene are MRHNA and SNTAGT. Trimming left V 6 bases short and J 0 bases short, with 13 bases between. The CDR3 has 15 residues. This chain uses TRBV6-4 with TRBJ2-3; D perhaps matches TRBD2 (6 bases). This TCR came from a man aged 18-30 years in good health. Input material: naive CD4+ T cells sorted from blood. Stated subset: CD45RA+ positively selected. Here the CDR3 reads CASSFSGESTDTQYF. For the CDR3, the DNA is TGTGCCAGCAGCTTTAGCGGAGAGAGCACAGATACGCAGTATTTT.